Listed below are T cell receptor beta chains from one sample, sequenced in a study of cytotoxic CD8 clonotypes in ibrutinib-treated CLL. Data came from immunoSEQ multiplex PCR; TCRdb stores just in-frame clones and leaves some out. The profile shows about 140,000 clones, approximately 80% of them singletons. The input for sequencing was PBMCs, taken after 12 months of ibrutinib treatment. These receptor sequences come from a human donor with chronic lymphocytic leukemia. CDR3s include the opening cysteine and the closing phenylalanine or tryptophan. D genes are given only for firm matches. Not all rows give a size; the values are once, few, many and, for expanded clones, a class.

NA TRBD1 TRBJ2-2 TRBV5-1 TGCGCCAGCAGCTTGACGGGACAGGGAAACGGGGAGCTGTTTTTT CASSLTGQGNGELFF
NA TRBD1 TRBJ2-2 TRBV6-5 TGTGCCAGCAGTTACACAGGGGGTGACACCGGGGAGCTGTTTTTT CASSYTGGDTGELFF
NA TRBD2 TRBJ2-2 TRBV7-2 TGTGCCAGCAGCCATGTGGGGCTAGCGGGAACCGGGGAGCTGTTTTTT CASSHVGLAGTGELFF
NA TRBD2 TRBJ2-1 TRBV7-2 TGTGCCAGCAGCTTAGCGCCCGGGACTAGCGGGAGTGAGCAGTTCTTC CASSLAPGTSGSEQFF
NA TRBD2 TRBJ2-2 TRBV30 TGTGCCTGGGGTTGGTTCACGGGGGGCACCGGGGAGCTGTTTTTT CAWGWFTGGTGELFF
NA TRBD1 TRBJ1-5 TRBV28 TGTGCCAGCAGCGATCCAGAGGGACAGGGGGCTCGGGGCAATCAGCCCCAGCATTTT CASSDPEGQGARGNQPQHF
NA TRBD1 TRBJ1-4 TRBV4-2 TGTGCCAGCAGCCAGCCACAGGGGTGGTCTAATGAAAAACTGTTTTTT CASSQPQGWSNEKLFF
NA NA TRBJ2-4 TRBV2 TGTGCCAGCAAGCCCGACACCTCGGGCCGGTTGGCCAAAAACATTCAGTACTTC CASKPDTSGRLAKNIQYF
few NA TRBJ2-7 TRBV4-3 TGCGCCAGCAGCCAAGTCCGGGACCGACTCTACGAGCAGTACTTC CASSQVRDRLYEQYF
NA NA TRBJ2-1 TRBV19 TGTGCCAGTAAACGGGCCAATAATAATGAGCAGTTCTTC CASKRANNNEQFF
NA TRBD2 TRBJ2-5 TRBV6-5 TGTGCCAGCAGTCCCTGGGAGGGTTTACAAGAGACCCAGTACTTC CASSPWEGLQETQYF
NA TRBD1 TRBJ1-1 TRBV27 TGTGCCAGCAGTAGCCACAGGGGGCAGGACACTGAAGCTTTCTTT CASSSHRGQDTEAFF
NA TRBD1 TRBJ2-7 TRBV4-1 TGCGCCAGCAGCCACGACCGGACAGGGCGCTACGAGCAGTACTTC CASSHDRTGRYEQYF
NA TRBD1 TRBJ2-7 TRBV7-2 TGTGCCAGCAGCACCGGACAGGGGCCTTACGAGCAGTACTTC CASSTGQGPYEQYF
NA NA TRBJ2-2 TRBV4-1 TGCGCCAGCAGCCAAGGGGTAGGGAAGGACACCGGGGAGCTGTTTTTT CASSQGVGKDTGELFF
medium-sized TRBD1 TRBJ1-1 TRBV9 TGTGCCAGCAGCGTAGAAGGCAGGGGGTTCACTGAAGCTTTCTTT CASSVEGRGFTEAFF
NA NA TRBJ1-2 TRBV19 TGTGCCAGTAGTATGGGTCCCGGGACAAAAGGCTACACCTTC CASSMGPGTKGYTF
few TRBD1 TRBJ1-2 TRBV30 TGTGCCTGGAGGGGAAAACAGGGGACCTATGGCTACACCTTC CAWRGKQGTYGYTF
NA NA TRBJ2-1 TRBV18 TGTGCCAGCTCACCGGGCCTAGCGAGGGATGAGCAGTTCTTC CASSPGLARDEQFF
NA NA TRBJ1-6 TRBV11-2 TGTGCCAGCAGCCCCAGTCTGCAGGCCAATTCACCCCTCCACTTT CASSPSLQANSPLHF
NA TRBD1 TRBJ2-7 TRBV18 TGTGCCAGCTCACGCGGCCCGGGACAGACCTACGAGCAGTACTTC CASSRGPGQTYEQYF
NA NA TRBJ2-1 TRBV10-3 TGTGCCATCAGTGAGTCACGGGAGCTCGGCTACAATGAGCAGTTCTTC CAISESRELGYNEQFF
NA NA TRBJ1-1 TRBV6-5 TGTGCCAGCAGTTCCCAGGGGCGCGTTAGGGCTTTCTTT CASSSQGRVRAFF
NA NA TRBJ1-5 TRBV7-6 TGTGCCAGCAGCTTACCGGGTCAGCCCCAGCATTTT CASSLPGQPQHF
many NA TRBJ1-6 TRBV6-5 TGTGCCAGCAGGCAAAATTCACCCCTCCACTTT CASRQNSPLHF
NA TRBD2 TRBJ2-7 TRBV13 TGTGCCAGCAGCTCCGGGACTAGGACCTACGAGCAGTACTTC CASSSGTRTYEQYF
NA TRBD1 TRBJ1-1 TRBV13 TGTGCCAGCAGCTGGAGGACAGGGTGGGAATGGGGCTCCGGAGTAGCTTTCTTT CASSWRTGWEWGSGVAFF
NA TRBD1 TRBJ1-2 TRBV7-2 TGTGCCAGCAGCTCCAGCGGGACAGGGGCCCTATGGTATGGCTACACCTTC CASSSSGTGALWYGYTF
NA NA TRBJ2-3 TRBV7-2 TGTGCCAGCAGTAATTGGGGTCAGGGTACAGATACGCAGTATTTT CASSNWGQGTDTQYF
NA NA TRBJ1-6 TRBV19 TGTGCCAGTAGCCAGAAAAGTCGTAATTCACCCCTCCACTTT CASSQKSRNSPLHF
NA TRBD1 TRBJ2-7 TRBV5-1 TGCGCCAGCAGCCACGCCGGGACAGGGGGCTACGAGCAGTACTTC CASSHAGTGGYEQYF
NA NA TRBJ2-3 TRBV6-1 TGTGCCAGCCTGACGGGTAGAGGGGCAGATACGCAGTATTTT CASLTGRGADTQYF
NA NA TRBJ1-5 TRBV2 TGTGCCAGCAACGGAGGGGGGGGCAATCAGCCCCAGCATTTT CASNGGGGNQPQHF
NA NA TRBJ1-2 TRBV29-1 TGCAGCGTTCCGGGCAGATTCTATGGCTACACCTTC CSVPGRFYGYTF
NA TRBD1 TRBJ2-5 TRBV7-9 TGTGCCAGCAGGGGGGACAGGGTCCAAGAGACCCAGTACTTC CASRGDRVQETQYF
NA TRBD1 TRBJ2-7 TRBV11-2 TGTGCCAGCAGCTTGACAGGGGGCCGATACGAGCAGTACTTC CASSLTGGRYEQYF
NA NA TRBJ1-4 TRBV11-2 TGTGTCAGCAGCTTAGATGCCAGGCTCTTACAGAAACTGTTTTTT CVSSLDARLLQKLFF
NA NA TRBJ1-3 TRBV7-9 TGTGCCAGCAGCTTAACGGCAGTGGTCTCTGGAAACACCATATATTTT CASSLTAVVSGNTIYF
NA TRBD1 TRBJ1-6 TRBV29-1 TGCAGCGTATCGACCGGGACAGAGAATTCACCCCTCCACTTT CSVSTGTENSPLHF
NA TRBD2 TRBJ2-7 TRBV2 TGTGCCAGCAGTGATCGACCGGGGGGTGACGAGCAGTACTTC CASSDRPGGDEQYF
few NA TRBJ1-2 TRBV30 TGTGCCTGGAGTGTAGGGGTCAACTATGGCTACACCTTC CAWSVGVNYGYTF
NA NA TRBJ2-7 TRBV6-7 TGTGCCAGCTTGTCCCTTGCCGAGCAGTACTTC CASLSLAEQYF
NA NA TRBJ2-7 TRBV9 TGTGCCAGCAGCGTAGGGCGGCAGTCGGCTTACTACGAGCAGTACTTC CASSVGRQSAYYEQYF